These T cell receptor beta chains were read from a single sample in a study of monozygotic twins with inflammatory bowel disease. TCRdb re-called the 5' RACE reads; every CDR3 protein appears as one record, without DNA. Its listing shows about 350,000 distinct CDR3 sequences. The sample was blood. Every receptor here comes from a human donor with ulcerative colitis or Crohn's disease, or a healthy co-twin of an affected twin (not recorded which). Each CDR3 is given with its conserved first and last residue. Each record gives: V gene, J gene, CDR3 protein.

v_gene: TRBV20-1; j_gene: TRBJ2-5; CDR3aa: CSAFTGLVETQYF
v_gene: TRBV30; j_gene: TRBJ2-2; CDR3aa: CAWSAERRSGTSGRSGELFF
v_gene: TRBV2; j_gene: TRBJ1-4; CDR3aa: CAGSSTLQGAGEKLFF
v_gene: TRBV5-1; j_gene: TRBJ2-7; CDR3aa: CASRTGDSYEQYF
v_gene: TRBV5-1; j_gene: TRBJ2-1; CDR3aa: CASSLEEREFNEQFF
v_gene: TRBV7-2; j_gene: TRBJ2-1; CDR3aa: CAIKAGTSGHNEQFF
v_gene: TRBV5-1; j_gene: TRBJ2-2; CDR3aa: CASSRTGNTGELFF
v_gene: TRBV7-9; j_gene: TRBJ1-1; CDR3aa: CASSFEGPWTEAFF
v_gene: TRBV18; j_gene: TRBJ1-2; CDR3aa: CASSPRQGTDYGYTF
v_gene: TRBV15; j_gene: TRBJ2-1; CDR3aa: CATSRDAGGSYNEQFF
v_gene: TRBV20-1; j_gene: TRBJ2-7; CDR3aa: CSVPRNYEQYF
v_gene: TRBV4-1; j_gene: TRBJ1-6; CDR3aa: CASNQNSPLHF
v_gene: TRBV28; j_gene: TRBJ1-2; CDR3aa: CASSLGYRNGYTF
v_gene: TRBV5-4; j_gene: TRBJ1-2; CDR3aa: CASSLGSGRGLVYGYTF
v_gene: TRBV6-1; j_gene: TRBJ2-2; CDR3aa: CASRGSSPGVANTGELFF
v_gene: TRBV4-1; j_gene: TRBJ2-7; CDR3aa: CASSQDLAGGPYVEQYF
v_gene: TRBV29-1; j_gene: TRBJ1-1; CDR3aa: CSVATHRNTEAFF
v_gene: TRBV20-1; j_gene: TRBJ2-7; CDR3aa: CSAGALSYEQYF
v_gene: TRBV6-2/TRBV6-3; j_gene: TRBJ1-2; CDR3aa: CASIGTAGTSGYTF
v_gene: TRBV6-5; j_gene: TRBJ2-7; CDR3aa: CASSYVKGREQYF
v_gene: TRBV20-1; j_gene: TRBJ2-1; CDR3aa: CSARSLAGSSYNEQFF
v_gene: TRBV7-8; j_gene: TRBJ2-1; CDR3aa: CASSSSGSTYNEQFF
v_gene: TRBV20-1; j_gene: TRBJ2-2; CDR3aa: CSARVLQLNTGELFF
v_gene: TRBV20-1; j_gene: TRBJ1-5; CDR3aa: CSARPRQEQGQPQHF
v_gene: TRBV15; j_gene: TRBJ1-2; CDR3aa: CATSRDPGSREGYTF
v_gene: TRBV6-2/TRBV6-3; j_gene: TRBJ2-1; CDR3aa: CASSEGLAAYNEQFF
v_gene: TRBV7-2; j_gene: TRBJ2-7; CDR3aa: CASSPWQGDYEQYF
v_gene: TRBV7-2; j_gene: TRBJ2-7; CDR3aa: CASSPNRGGYEQYF
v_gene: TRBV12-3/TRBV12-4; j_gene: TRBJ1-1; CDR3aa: CASNRGGNTEAFF
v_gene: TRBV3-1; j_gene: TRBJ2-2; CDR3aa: CASSGAGTVAGELFF
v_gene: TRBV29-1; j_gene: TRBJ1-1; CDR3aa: CSVTAAHWDTEAFF
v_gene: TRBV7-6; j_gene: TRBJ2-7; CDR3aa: CASSRPGGREQYF
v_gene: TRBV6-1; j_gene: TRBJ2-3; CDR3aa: CASSKTSGGTDTQYF
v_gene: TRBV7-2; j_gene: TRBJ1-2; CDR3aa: CASSLWREIGYGYTF
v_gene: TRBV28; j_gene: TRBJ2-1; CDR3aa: CASSPNGLASHSEQFF
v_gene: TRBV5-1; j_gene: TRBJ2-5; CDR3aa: CASSLAGTSRSETQYF
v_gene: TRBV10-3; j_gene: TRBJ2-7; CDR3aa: CAIRPGQGWNEQYF
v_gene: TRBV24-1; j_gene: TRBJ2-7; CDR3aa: CATSAAGGGSYEQYF
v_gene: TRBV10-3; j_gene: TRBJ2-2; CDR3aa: CAISEVGETGELFF
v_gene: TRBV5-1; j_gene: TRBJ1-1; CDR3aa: CASSPGSTSGTEAFF
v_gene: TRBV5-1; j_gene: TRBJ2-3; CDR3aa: CASKGWGTDTQYF
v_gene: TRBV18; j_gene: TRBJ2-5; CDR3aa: CASSPSGVETQYF
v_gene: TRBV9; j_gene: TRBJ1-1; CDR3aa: CASSEGAATEAFF
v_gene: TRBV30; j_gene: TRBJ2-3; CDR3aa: CAWNPRLAGGADTQYF
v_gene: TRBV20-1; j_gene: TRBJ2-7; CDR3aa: CSAPNPLRTVPPYEQYF
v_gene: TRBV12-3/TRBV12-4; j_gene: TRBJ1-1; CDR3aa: CASSWGRLNTEAFF
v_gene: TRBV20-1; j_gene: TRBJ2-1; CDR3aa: CSAAPGTGGPENEQFF
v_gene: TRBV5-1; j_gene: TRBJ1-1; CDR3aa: CASSLARQGGTEAFF
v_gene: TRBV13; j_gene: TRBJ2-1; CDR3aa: CASSPDPGARNEQFF
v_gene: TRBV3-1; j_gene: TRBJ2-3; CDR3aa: CASTNSGGTQYF
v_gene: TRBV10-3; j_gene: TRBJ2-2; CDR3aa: CAISTRARANTGELFF
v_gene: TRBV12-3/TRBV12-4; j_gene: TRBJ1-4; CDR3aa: CASRGRGTWEKLYF
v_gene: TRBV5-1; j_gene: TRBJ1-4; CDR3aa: CASTPVGGLNEKLFF
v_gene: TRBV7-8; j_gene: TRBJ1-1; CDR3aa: CASSTYRNTEAFF
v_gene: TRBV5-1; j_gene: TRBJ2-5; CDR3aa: CASSLEAPPETQYF